The rows below give T cell receptor beta chains drawn from one sample of a study of cytomegalovirus exposure and HLA in healthy donors. Assay used: immunoSEQ multiplex PCR; TCRdb lists only in-frame clones, some missing. The sample carries 75,000 to 95,000 clones, 50% to 75% recorded once. Sequencing was performed on PBMCs. The source of these receptors is a man aged 25 to 40 in good health and CMV-seronegative. Each CDR3 is given with its conserved first and last residue. A D gene is named only where the DNA matches it firmly. Clone size, where shown, is once, few, many, or a class for clones that have expanded.

cdr3_nt cdr3_aa clone_size v_call cdr3_length d_call j_call
TGTGCCACCAGCCACAGACAGGGGATCACAGATACGCAGTATTTT CATSHRQGITDTQYF NA TRBV15 15 TRBD1 TRBJ2-3
TGCAGCGGTAGACCTAGCGGGGTTGAGACCCAGTACTTC CSGRPSGVETQYF NA TRBV29-1 13 TRBD2 TRBJ2-5
TGTGCCAGCAGTTACCCCGCGGGGGGGCAAACCGGGGAGCTGTTTTTT CASSYPAGGQTGELFF few TRBV6-5 16 TRBD2 TRBJ2-2
TGCACCAGCAGCCATATCGTATCGGGGGACCGCACGTCTAACTATGGCTACACCTTC CTSSHIVSGDRTSNYGYTF NA TRBV1 19 NA TRBJ1-2
TGTGCCAGCAACGGGGACAGCCGAAACACCATATATTTT CASNGDSRNTIYF NA TRBV11-1 13 TRBD1 TRBJ1-3
TGTGCTAGCAGCCATCGAAAGGACAGGATGAACACTGAAGCTTTCTTT CASSHRKDRMNTEAFF NA TRBV7-7 16 TRBD1 TRBJ1-1
TGTGCCAGTAGTCCCCTAGCGGGGGGGCTGTATGAGCAGTTCTTC CASSPLAGGLYEQFF few TRBV19 15 TRBD2 TRBJ2-1
TGTGCCAGCAGCTTAGTCGGGGGGCCCATGAACACTGAAGCTTTCTTT CASSLVGGPMNTEAFF NA TRBV7-2 16 NA TRBJ1-1
TGTGCCAGCAGCTTAGCGCCAGGGGACGAGCAGTACTTC CASSLAPGDEQYF once TRBV7-6 13 NA TRBJ2-7
TGCGCCAGCAGCCAAGAAGCAGGGGGTGGCTATGGCTACACCTTC CASSQEAGGGYGYTF NA TRBV4-3 15 TRBD1 TRBJ1-2
TGCGCCAGCAGTCGATACGACAGGGAAGTCTCTGGGGCCAACGTCCTGACTTTC CASSRYDREVSGANVLTF few TRBV23-1 18 TRBD1 TRBJ2-6
TGCAGCCTAAATCAGGGACTTAACACTGAAGCTTTCTTT CSLNQGLNTEAFF NA TRBV29-1 13 NA TRBJ1-1
TGCGCCAGCAGCCAACTGACTAGTGCCCCAGATACGCAGTATTTT CASSQLTSAPDTQYF few TRBV4-1 15 NA TRBJ2-3
TGCGCCAGCAGCCCGGAGGGGCCCAAGTACAATGAGCAGTTCTTC CASSPEGPKYNEQFF NA TRBV4-1 15 NA TRBJ2-1
TGCGCCAGCAGCTTGTGGGGCAGGGATCAGCCCCAGCATTTT CASSLWGRDQPQHF NA TRBV5-1 14 NA TRBJ1-5
TGCGCCAGCAGCCATCCCAGGGGGGACAGGGCCTACAATGAGCAGTTCTTC CASSHPRGDRAYNEQFF NA TRBV4-1 17 TRBD1 TRBJ2-1
TGTGCCAGCAGCCAGACGACAAATTTATACGAGCAGTACTTC CASSQTTNLYEQYF NA TRBV14 14 NA TRBJ2-7
TGTGCCAGCAGACCCCCGGGACAAGAGACCCAGTACTTC CASRPPGQETQYF NA TRBV21-1 13 NA TRBJ2-5
TGTGCCAGCAGCTCCTCCGGGACTAGCGGGATCTACGAGCAGTACTTC CASSSSGTSGIYEQYF NA TRBV9 16 TRBD2 TRBJ2-7
TGTGCCAGCACCGCGGGGACCCCCCGGGGCACTGAAGCTTTCTTT CASTAGTPRGTEAFF NA TRBV28 15 NA TRBJ1-1
TGTGCCTCCCGGACAGGCTTAGTCGAGCAGTACTTC CASRTGLVEQYF NA TRBV10-3 12 TRBD1 TRBJ2-7
TGTGCCAGCAGCTTATCCACACAGGGGCCCTACGAGCAGTACTTC CASSLSTQGPYEQYF NA TRBV7-9 15 TRBD1 TRBJ2-7
TGTGCCAGCAGCTTAGCCCGGACAGGGGGGATCTACGAGCAGTACTTC CASSLARTGGIYEQYF NA TRBV7-2 16 TRBD1 TRBJ2-7
TGCGCCAGCAGCTATACAGGGGATAGCAATCAGCCCCAGCATTTT CASSYTGDSNQPQHF few TRBV5-1 15 TRBD1 TRBJ1-5
TGTGCCAGCAGGCGGACAGGGAGCTCCTACGAGCAGTACTTC CASRRTGSSYEQYF few TRBV6-5 14 TRBD1 TRBJ2-7
TGTGCCAGACTCGTAGCGGGGGGCCAGGCCTACGAGCAGTACTTC CARLVAGGQAYEQYF NA TRBV7-3 15 TRBD2 TRBJ2-7
TGTTCCAGCAGCCCCGTCGGACAGGGCCCGTACCAAGAGACCCAGTACTTC CSSSPVGQGPYQETQYF NA TRBV7-9 17 TRBD1 TRBJ2-5
TGTGCCAGCATTCATAGCGGGGGGGCCTACAATGAGCAGTTCTTC CASIHSGGAYNEQFF few TRBV25-1 15 TRBD2 TRBJ2-1
TGTGCCAGCAGTTTGAGGATAGCGGGTCAGCGGCACTACGAGCAGTACTTC CASSLRIAGQRHYEQYF NA TRBV27 17 TRBD2 TRBJ2-7
TGTGCCAGCAGTCCTCTAGCGGGAGTCACAGATACGCAGTATTTT CASSPLAGVTDTQYF NA TRBV6-5 15 TRBD2 TRBJ2-3
TGCGCCAGCGGCCCAGGGGTGCCCAACAATGAGCAGTTCTTC CASGPGVPNNEQFF once TRBV23-1 14 NA TRBJ2-1
TGCAGTGCTTCAGGGGCAGATACGCAGTATTTT CSASGADTQYF NA TRBV20-1 11 NA TRBJ2-3
TGTGCCAGCTCACAGGACAGGGGACTGGAGCAGCCCCAGCATTTT CASSQDRGLEQPQHF few TRBV18 15 TRBD1 TRBJ1-5
TGTGCCAGCAGCTTAGTGATAGCGGGGACCAATGAGCAGTTCTTC CASSLVIAGTNEQFF NA TRBV7-9 15 TRBD2 TRBJ2-1
TGTGCCAGCAGCCCCATCCCGGGACAGGGGACTGAAGCTTTCTTT CASSPIPGQGTEAFF once TRBV9 15 TRBD1 TRBJ1-1
TGTGCCATCAGTGAGTCCGTATGGGCAGCAGATACGCAGTATTTT CAISESVWAADTQYF NA TRBV10-3 15 NA TRBJ2-3
TGTGCCAGCAGTGAGACCGACACCGGCTATGGCTACACCTTC CASSETDTGYGYTF NA TRBV6-1 14 NA TRBJ1-2
TGCGCCAGCAGCCTCAGGGGAAGCACCGGGGAGCTGTTTTTT CASSLRGSTGELFF once TRBV4-3 14 NA TRBJ2-2
TGTGCCAGCAGCTCAGGGGATTTCTCCTACAATGAGCAGTTCTTC CASSSGDFSYNEQFF NA TRBV7-3 15 NA TRBJ2-1
TGTGCCAGCAGCTTAGACGGAGAGACGAACACTGAAGCTTTCTTT CASSLDGETNTEAFF NA TRBV7-9 15 NA TRBJ1-1
TGTGCCACCAGCAGGCAAGGGGGGGGCTCCTACGAGCAGTACTTC CATSRQGGGSYEQYF NA TRBV15 15 NA TRBJ2-7
TGTGCCAGCAGCCTGGGAGCGGCGGGGGGGCATATCTTC CASSLGAAGGHIF NA TRBV7-3 13 TRBD2 TRBJ2-1
TGTGCCAGCAGCTCTATACTAGCCAAAAACATTCAGTACTTC CASSSILAKNIQYF NA TRBV5-5 14 NA TRBJ2-4
TGTGCCAGCAGCCCACCGGGGGGTGGTAATTCACCCCTCCACTTT CASSPPGGGNSPLHF NA TRBV7-2 15 NA TRBJ1-6
TGTGCCAGCTCACCACCCGCCGGGAACAATGAGCAGTTCTTC CASSPPAGNNEQFF few TRBV18 14 NA TRBJ2-1
TGTGCCAGCAATGGACAGGGGGCTTACTACGAGCAGTACTTC CASNGQGAYYEQYF NA TRBV2 14 TRBD1 TRBJ2-7
TGTGCCAGCAGTTTACTCTGGGGGACAGGGCTAATGAACACTGAAGCTTTCTTT CASSLLWGTGLMNTEAFF few TRBV28 18 TRBD1 TRBJ1-1
TGTGCCAGCAGCCCATACGGACAGCTATCTTATGGCTACACCTTC CASSPYGQLSYGYTF NA TRBV7-9 15 NA TRBJ1-2
TGTGCCAGCAGCGTAGGTGACAGGGACACTGAAGCTTTCTTT CASSVGDRDTEAFF NA TRBV9 14 TRBD1 TRBJ1-1
TGTGCCAGCTCGATGCAGCGGAACACTGAAGCTTTCTTT CASSMQRNTEAFF NA TRBV6-1 13 NA TRBJ1-1
TGTGCCAGCAGTGGGTGGGACAGATACATGAACACTGAAGCTTTCTTT CASSGWDRYMNTEAFF NA TRBV7-9 16 TRBD1 TRBJ1-1
TGTGCCAGCAGCCCTACTAGCGCGAACACCGGGGAGCTGTTTTTT CASSPTSANTGELFF NA TRBV7-2 15 TRBD2 TRBJ2-2
TGTGCCAGCACCTTTGGGACTAGCGGGAGTAGGACCTACGAGCAGTACTTC CASTFGTSGSRTYEQYF NA TRBV21-1 17 NA TRBJ2-7
TGCGCCAGCAGCCCGGGGGACAGGGCCAACACTGAAGCTTTCTTT CASSPGDRANTEAFF NA TRBV5-1 15 TRBD1 TRBJ1-1
TGTGCCAGCAGTTACTCCTCTGGCGGGGGTCCCTACGAGCAGTACTTC CASSYSSGGGPYEQYF once TRBV6-5 16 TRBD2 TRBJ2-7
TGTGCCAGTAGTATTAGAGGGAGGGGCAATGAGCAGTTCTTC CASSIRGRGNEQFF NA TRBV19 14 TRBD2 TRBJ2-1
TGCGCCAGCAGCTTACGCCCAATTGGGGGGGGAGATGATGGCTACACCTTC CASSLRPIGGGDDGYTF NA TRBV5-1 17 NA TRBJ1-2